The rows below give T cell receptor beta chains drawn from one sample of a study of a mutant IDH1 vaccine in newly diagnosed glioma. Some clones are missing from TCRdb's copy, which holds only in-frame ones; the method was immunoSEQ multiplex PCR. In the table there are about 25,000 clones, 93% of which are singletons. This material consisted of PBMCs, taken from a glioma patient treated with radiotherapy, temozolomide or both. The source is a man aged 35 to 55 with glioma. The CDR3 runs from the conserved cysteine through the conserved F or W. Fields, in order: V gene, J gene, D gene, CDR3 length, clone size, CDR3 DNA, CDR3 protein. D genes are given only for firm matches. Expanded clones get a size class; other rows say once, few or many, or leave the size out.

TRBV7-9,TRBJ2-2,.,14,.,TGTGCCAGCAGCTTATCGTCGAACACCGGGGAGCTGTTTTTT,CASSLSSNTGELFF
TRBV25-1,TRBJ2-1,.,15,.,TGTGCCAGCAGTGACGCCGGGACGCCCTCCGATGAGCAGTTCTTC,CASSDAGTPSDEQFF
TRBV6-1,TRBJ1-5,.,16,.,TGTGCCAGCAGTGAAAAGACAGGTTATAGCAATCAGCCCCAGCATTTT,CASSEKTGYSNQPQHF
TRBV10-3,TRBJ1-5,.,14,.,TGTGCCATCAGTGAGGGTCTTATAACTCAGCCCCAGCATTTT,CAISEGLITQPQHF
TRBV4-1,TRBJ1-2,.,15,.,TGCGCCAGCAGCCAAGAATCCAGGGCAGGCTATGGCTACACCTTC,CASSQESRAGYGYTF
TRBV19,TRBJ2-7,.,14,.,TGTGCCAGTAGTCTCCGCCCCACGGACTACGAGCAGTACTTC,CASSLRPTDYEQYF
TRBV4-1,TRBJ1-6,.,17,.,TGCGCCAGCAGCCAAGATCGGGCAGGGGCAAGGAATTCACCCCTCCACTTT,CASSQDRAGARNSPLHF
TRBV4-2,TRBJ2-1,TRBD2,17,.,TGTGCCAGCAGCCAGGATCCCGGGACTATAGCCTACAATGAGCAGTTCTTC,CASSQDPGTIAYNEQFF
TRBV7-6,TRBJ2-7,TRBD2,16,.,TGTGCCAGCAGCTTAGCCGGGGCTAGCGGATACTACGAGCAGTACTTC,CASSLAGASGYYEQYF
TRBV5-1,TRBJ1-2,TRBD1,15,.,TGCGCCAGCAGCCCCGCAGGGGGCGCTGACTATGGCTACACCTTC,CASSPAGGADYGYTF
TRBV27,TRBJ2-1,.,14,.,TGTGCCAGCAGTTTATCCCGGAGCTACAATGAGCAGTTCTTC,CASSLSRSYNEQFF
TRBV5-4,TRBJ2-3,TRBD2,15,.,TGTGCCAGCAGCTTTCACGGGGGGAGCACAGATACGCAGTATTTT,CASSFHGGSTDTQYF
TRBV30,TRBJ2-2,TRBD2,14,few,TGTGCCCGCTCGACTAGCGGGATCCCCGGGGAGCTGTTTTTT,CARSTSGIPGELFF
TRBV7-6,TRBJ1-3,.,15,.,TGTGCCAGCAGCTTAAGAGGGGGAGGTGGAAACACCATATATTTT,CASSLRGGGGNTIYF
TRBV2,TRBJ1-1,.,12,.,TGTGCCAGCAGATCTCGACGGAATGAAGCTTTCTTT,CASRSRRNEAFF
TRBV6-1,TRBJ2-7,TRBD1,13,once,TGTGCCAGTCAACTGGACAGGGGACGGGAGCAGTACTTC,CASQLDRGREQYF
TRBV5-8,TRBJ1-3,TRBD1,18,.,TGTGCCAGCAGCCAAAAAGACAGGGGGCGTCCCCCTTGGAACACCATATATTTT,CASSQKDRGRPPWNTIYF
TRBV5-1,TRBJ2-1,.,16,.,TGCGCCAGCAGCGGTGGGGCCTCCAGCTCCTACAATGAGCAGTTCTTC,CASSGGASSSYNEQFF
TRBV30,TRBJ2-2,TRBD1,16,.,TGTGCCTGGAGTCAAAAGGGACAGGGTTGGGCCGGGGAGCTGTTTTTT,CAWSQKGQGWAGELFF
TRBV9,TRBJ1-1,.,14,.,TGTGCCAGCAGCGCGGGGGGCCGGAACACTGAAGCTTTCTTT,CASSAGGRNTEAFF
TRBV2,TRBJ2-7,.,11,.,TGTGCCAGCAGTGAAGCGCTTGAGCAGTACTTC,CASSEALEQYF
TRBV10-1,TRBJ2-7,.,13,.,TGCGCCAGCAGTGGATGCCTTAGACGCGAGCAGTACTTC,CASSGCLRREQYF
TRBV18,TRBJ1-2,.,13,once,TGTGCCAGCTCACCGGGGCGGATTCCTGGCTACACCTTC,CASSPGRIPGYTF
TRBV5-1,TRBJ2-5,TRBD1,15,.,TGCGCCAGCAGCTTAGACAGGGGTTCTTTAGAGACCCAGTACTTC,CASSLDRGSLETQYF
TRBV5-6,TRBJ2-1,.,12,.,TGTGCCAGCAGCTTGGGGTCGCGTGAGCAGTTCTTC,CASSLGSREQFF
TRBV10-3,TRBJ2-3,.,14,.,TGTGCCATCAGTGAGGAGGGCCGATCAGATACGCAGTATTTT,CAISEEGRSDTQYF
TRBV7-9,TRBJ2-5,TRBD1,16,.,TGTGCCAGCAGCCCATTTCCGGGACAGGGGTATGAGACCCAGTACTTC,CASSPFPGQGYETQYF
TRBV28,TRBJ2-5,.,14,once,TGTGCCAGCAGTGAACAGGATTCCCAAGAGACCCAGTACTTC,CASSEQDSQETQYF